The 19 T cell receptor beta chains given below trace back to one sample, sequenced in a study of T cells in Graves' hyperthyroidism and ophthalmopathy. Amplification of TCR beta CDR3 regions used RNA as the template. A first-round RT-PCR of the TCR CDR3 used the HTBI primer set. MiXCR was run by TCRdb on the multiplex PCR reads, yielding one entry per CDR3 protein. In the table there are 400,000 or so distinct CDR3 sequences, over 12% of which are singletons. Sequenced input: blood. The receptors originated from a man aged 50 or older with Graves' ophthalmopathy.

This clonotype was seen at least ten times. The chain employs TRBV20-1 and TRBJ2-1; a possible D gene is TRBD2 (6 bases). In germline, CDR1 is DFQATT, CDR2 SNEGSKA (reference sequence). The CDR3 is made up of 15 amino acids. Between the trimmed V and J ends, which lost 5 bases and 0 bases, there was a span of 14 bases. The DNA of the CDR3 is TGCAGTGCTGCTTCGACTAGGAGCTCCTACAATGAGCAGTTCTTC. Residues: CSAASTRSSYNEQFF.

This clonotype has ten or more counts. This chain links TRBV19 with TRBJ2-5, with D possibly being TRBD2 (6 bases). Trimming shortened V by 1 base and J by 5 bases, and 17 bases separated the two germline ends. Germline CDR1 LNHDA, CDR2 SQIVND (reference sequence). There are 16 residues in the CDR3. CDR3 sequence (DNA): TGTGCCAGTAGTATAGCGGGAGAACCCGGCAGGGAGACCCAGTACTTC. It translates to CASSIAGEPGRETQYF.

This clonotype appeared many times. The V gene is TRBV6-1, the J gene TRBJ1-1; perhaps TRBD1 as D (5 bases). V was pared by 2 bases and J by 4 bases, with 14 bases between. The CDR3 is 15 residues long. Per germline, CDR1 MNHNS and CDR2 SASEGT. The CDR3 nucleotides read TGTGCCAGCAGTGAATTGGCAGGGATAGGCACTGAAGCTTTCTTT. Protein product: CASSELAGIGTEAFF.

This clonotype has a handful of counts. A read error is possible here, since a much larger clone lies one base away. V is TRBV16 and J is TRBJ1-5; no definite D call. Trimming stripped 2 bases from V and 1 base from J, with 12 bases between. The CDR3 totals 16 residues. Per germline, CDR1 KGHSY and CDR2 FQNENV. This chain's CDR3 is CASSQGRPESNQPQHF. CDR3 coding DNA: TGTGCCAGCAGCCAAGGGAGGCCAGAGAGCAATCAGCCCCAGCATTTT. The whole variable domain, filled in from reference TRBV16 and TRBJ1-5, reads GEEVAQTPKHLVRGEGQKAKLYCAPIKGHSYVFWYQQVLKNEFKFLISFQNENVFDETGMPKERFSAKCLPNSPCSLEIQATKLEDSAVYFCASSQGRPESNQPQHFGDGTRLSIL.

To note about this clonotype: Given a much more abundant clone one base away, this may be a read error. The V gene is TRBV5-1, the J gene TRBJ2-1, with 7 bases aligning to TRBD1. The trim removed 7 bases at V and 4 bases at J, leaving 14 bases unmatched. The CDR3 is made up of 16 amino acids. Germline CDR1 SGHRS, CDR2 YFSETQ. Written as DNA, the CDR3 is TGCGCCAGCGGCGGAGGACAGGACGGCCCATACAATGAGCAGTTCTTC. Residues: CASGGGQDGPYNEQFF.

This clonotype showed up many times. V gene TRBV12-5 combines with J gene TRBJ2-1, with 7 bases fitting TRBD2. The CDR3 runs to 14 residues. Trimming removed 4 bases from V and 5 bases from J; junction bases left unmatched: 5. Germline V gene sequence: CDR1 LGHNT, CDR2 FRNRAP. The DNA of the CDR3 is TGTGCTAGTGGTTCGGCTAGCGGCAACAATGAGCAGTTCTTC. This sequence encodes CASGSASGNNEQFF. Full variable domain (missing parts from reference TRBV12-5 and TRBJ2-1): DARVTQTPRHKVTEMGQEVTMRCQPILGHNTVFWYRQTMMQGLELLAYFRNRAPLDDSGMPKDRFSAEMPDATLATLKIQPSEPRDSAVYFCASGSASGNNEQFFGPGTRLTVL.

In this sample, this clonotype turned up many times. This CDR3 is CASSSTLRGVEAFF. In DNA form, the CDR3 reads TGTGCCAGCAGCTCTACACTTCGGGGGGTCGAAGCTTTCTTT. The gene calls are TRBV5-8 and TRBJ1-1, with a tentative D call TRBD1 (5 bases). Trimming removed 3 bases at V and 8 bases at J, with 17 bases between. There are 14 residues in the CDR3. Germline V gives CDR1 SGHTS, CDR2 YDEGEE.

The chain's CDR3 is CASSTSGVGTSDEQYF. CDR3 DNA: TGTGCCAGCAGCACCTCGGGGGTCGGAACCTCAGACGAGCAGTACTTC. The chain employs TRBV28 and TRBJ2-7; perhaps TRBD2 as D (6 bases). Germline V gene lookup returns CDR1 MDHEN and CDR2 SYDVKM. Between the trimmed V and J ends, which lost 6 bases and 5 bases, there was a span of 23 bases. This CDR3 spans 16 amino acids.

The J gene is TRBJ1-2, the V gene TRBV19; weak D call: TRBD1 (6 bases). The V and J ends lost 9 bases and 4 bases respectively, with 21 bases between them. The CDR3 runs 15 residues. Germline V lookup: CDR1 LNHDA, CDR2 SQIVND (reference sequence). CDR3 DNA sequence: TGTGCCAGCACTCCACAGGGAAGGGGTTTCTATGGCTACACCTTC. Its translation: CASTPQGRGFYGYTF.

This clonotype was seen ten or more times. Written as DNA, the CDR3 is TGTGCCAGCAGTTTAGAAGTAGGACTCCCTGGCAATCAGCCCCAGCATTTT. Protein: CASSLEVGLPGNQPQHF. The V gene is TRBV28, the J gene TRBJ1-5; D is uncertain. Trimming removed 2 bases at V and 2 bases at J, with 16 bases between. The V gene's germline CDR1 is MDHEN and CDR2 SYDVKM. The CDR3 spans 17 residues.

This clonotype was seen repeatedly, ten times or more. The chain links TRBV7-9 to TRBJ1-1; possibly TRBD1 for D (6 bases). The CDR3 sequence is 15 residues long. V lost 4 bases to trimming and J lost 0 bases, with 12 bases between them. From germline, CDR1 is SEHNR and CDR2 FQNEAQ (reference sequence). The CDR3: CASSSSRTVNTEAFF. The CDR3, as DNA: TGTGCCAGCAGCTCGAGTCGGACAGTGAACACTGAAGCTTTCTTT.

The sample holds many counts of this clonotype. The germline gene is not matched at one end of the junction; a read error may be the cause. DNA of the CDR3: TGCAGTGCTAGAGATCCGTCCGTGTACCAAGAGGCCCAGTACTTC. Translation: CSARDPSVYQEAQYF. This chain joins TRBV20-1 and TRBJ2-5; no definite D call. The CDR3 totals 15 residues. Germline CDR1 reads DFQATT; CDR2 reads SNEGSKA (reference sequence).

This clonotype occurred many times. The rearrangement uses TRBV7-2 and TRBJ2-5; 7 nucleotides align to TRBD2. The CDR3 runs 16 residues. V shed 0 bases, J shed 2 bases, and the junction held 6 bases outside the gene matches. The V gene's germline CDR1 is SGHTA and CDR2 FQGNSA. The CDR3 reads CASSLAGLAVQETQYF. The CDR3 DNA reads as TGTGCCAGCAGCTTAGCGGGGCTAGCGGTGCAAGAGACCCAGTACTTC.

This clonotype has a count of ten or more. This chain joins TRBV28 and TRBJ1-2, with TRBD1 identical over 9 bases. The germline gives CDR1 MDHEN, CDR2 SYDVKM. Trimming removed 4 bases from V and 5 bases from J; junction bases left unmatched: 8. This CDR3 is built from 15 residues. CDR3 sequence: CASSSGTGSLYGYTF. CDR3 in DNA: TGTGCCAGCAGTTCGGGGACAGGGAGCTTATATGGCTACACCTTC.

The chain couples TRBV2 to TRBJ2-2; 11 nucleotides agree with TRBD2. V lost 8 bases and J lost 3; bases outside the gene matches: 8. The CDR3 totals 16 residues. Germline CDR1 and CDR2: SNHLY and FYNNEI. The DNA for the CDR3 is TGTGCCAGCGGACGACTAGCGGGAAGGTACACCGGGGAGCTGTTTTTT. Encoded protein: CASGRLAGRYTGELFF. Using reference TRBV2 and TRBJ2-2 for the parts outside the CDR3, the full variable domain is EPEVTQTPSHQVTQMGQEVILRCVPISNHLYFYWYRQILGQKVEFLVSFYNNEISEKSEIFDDQFSVERPDGSNFTLKIRSTKLEDSAMYFCASGRLAGRYTGELFFGEGSRLTVL.

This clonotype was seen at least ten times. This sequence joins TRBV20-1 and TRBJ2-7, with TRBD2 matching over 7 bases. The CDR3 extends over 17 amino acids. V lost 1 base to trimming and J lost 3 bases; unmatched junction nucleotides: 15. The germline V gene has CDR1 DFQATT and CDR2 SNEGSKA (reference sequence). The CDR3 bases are TGCAGTGCTAGAGTTCTGGCGGGAGTTTTGGGGGACTACGAGCAGTACTTC. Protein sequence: CSARVLAGVLGDYEQYF.

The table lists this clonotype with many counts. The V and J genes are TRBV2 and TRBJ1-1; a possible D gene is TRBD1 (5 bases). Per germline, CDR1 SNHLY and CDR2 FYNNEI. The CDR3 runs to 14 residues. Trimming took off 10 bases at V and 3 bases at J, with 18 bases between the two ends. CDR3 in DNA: TGTGCCACCCAGGGTACGGGTGGTTACACTGAAGCTTTCTTT. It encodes CATQGTGGYTEAFF.

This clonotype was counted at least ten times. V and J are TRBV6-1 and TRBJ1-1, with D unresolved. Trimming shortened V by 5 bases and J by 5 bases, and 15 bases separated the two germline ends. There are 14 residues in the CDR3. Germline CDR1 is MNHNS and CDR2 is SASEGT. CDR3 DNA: TGTGCCAGCAGTCTAGGAGCTGGGCGTACTGAAGCTTTCTTT. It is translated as CASSLGAGRTEAFF.

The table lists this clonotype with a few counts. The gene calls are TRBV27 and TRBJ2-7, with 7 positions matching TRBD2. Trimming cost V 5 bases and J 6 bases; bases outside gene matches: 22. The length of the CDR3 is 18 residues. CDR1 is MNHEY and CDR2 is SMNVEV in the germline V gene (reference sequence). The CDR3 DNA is TGTGCCAGCAGTCCAAAAAGACTAGCCTGGGCCAGCAACGGCGAGCAGTACTTC. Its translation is CASSPKRLAWASNGEQYF.